The 10 T cell receptor beta chains in this list originate from one sample, sequenced in a study of blood T cell repertoires in COVID-19. The assay was immunoSEQ multiplex PCR, and TCRdb's table has in-frame clones only and misses some. Of more than 200,000 clones listed, approximately 84% were seen once; the top ten hold 7.5% to 9%. Sequences were obtained from peripheral blood. The receptors were gathered from a woman of 80 years or more with acute or convalescent COVID-19.

This rearrangement joins TRBV4-1 to TRBJ1-3; 7 positions agree with TRBD1. CDR1 is MGHRA and CDR2 is YSYEKL in the germline V gene. This CDR3 has 17 residues. V lost 0 bases and J lost 4; bases outside the gene matches: 9. Here the CDR3 reads CASSQEFTTGAGNTIYF. The CDR3 coding sequence is TGCGCCAGCAGCCAAGAATTTACAACAGGGGCAGGAAACACCATATATTTT.

The V gene is TRBV12-5, the J gene TRBJ2-4, with 7 bases lining up with TRBD1. The CDR3 totals 14 residues. V lost 5 bases to trimming and J lost 6 bases; unmatched junction nucleotides: 7. Germline lookup yields CDR1 LGHNT and CDR2 FRNRAP. The CDR3 nucleotides are TGTGCTAGTGGTCCGGGACAGTTGGGAAACATTCAGTACTTC. Translated: CASGPGQLGNIQYF.

The V gene is TRBV19, the J gene TRBJ2-5, with TRBD1 matching over 7 bases. The CDR3 contains 17 residues. Germline V gives CDR1 LNHDA, CDR2 SQIVND (reference sequence). V shed 3 bases, J shed 1 base, and the junction held 11 bases outside the gene matches. The CDR3 region is CASSIQTTGTSQETQYF. CDR3 bases: TGTGCCAGTAGTATCCAAACGACAGGGACGAGCCAAGAGACCCAGTACTTC. The variable domain in full, completed from reference TRBV19 and TRBJ2-5, reads DGGITQSPKYLFRKEGQNVTLSCEQNLNHDAMYWYRQDPGQGLRLIYYSQIVNDFQKGDIAEGYSVSREKKESFPLTVTSAQKNPTAFYLCASSIQTTGTSQETQYFGPGTRLLVL.

The chain uses TRBV19 and TRBJ2-2, with TRBD2 matching over 8 bases. Germline CDR1 and CDR2: LNHDA and SQIVND (reference sequence). CDR3 length: 15 residues. Unmatched junction bases numbered 8, after V lost 5 bases and J lost 6 bases. Here the CDR3 reads CASSWGLDNAGELFF. CDR3 bases: TGTGCCAGTAGTTGGGGACTAGACAACGCCGGGGAGCTGTTTTTT.

The chain joins TRBV25-1 to TRBJ2-7, with 12 positions matching TRBD2. Germline-derived CDR1 and CDR2 are MGHDK and SYGVNS. J lost 3 bases, V lost 4 bases, and 10 bases had no gene match. There are 17 residues in the CDR3. The CDR3 sequence: CASSVLAGGQFLYEQYF. CDR3 DNA: TGTGCCAGCAGTGTCCTAGCGGGGGGGCAATTCCTCTACGAGCAGTACTTC.

The genes are TRBV19 and TRBJ2-2; 7 nucleotides align to TRBD1. Germline trimming cut 6 bases from V and 1 base from J; bases unmatched to any gene: 2. The germline CDR1 and CDR2 sequences are LNHDA and SQIVND (reference sequence). This CDR3 contains 14 residues. The DNA for the CDR3 is TGTGCCAGTAGGAGACAGGGGAACACCGGGGAGCTGTTTTTT. It codes for CASRRQGNTGELFF.

CDR3 sequence reads: CASSWERDQPQHF. In nucleotides, the CDR3 is TGTGCCAGCAGTTGGGAGCGAGATCAGCCCCAGCATTTT. The rearrangement uses TRBV2 and TRBJ1-5; D is undetermined. The CDR3 has 13 amino acids. Germline values: CDR1 SNHLY, CDR2 FYNNEI. V lost 5 bases and J lost 5, with 10 bases in between.

The CDR3, as DNA: TGTGCCAGCAGTTACTTTGGGACAGGGCGAAACGAGCAGTACTTC. Translation: CASSYFGTGRNEQYF. The chain joins TRBV6-5 to TRBJ2-7; 9 bases fit TRBD1. The CDR3 length is 15 residues. V trimming: 1 base; J trimming: 5 bases; junction bases outside the gene matches: 6. Germline V lookup: CDR1 MNHEY, CDR2 SVGAGI.

A few counts support this clone. V and J are TRBV5-4 and TRBJ1-4, with 7 bases lining up with TRBD1. The CDR3 covers 13 residues. V dropped 5 bases and J dropped 8; count of bases not matched to a gene: 6. Germline values: CDR1 SGHNT, CDR2 YYREEE (reference sequence). CDR3 in amino acids: CASSPDRAEKLFF. The CDR3 DNA sequence: TGTGCCAGCAGTCCTGACAGGGCCGAAAAACTGTTTTTT.

J is TRBJ1-3 and V is TRBV3-1 (or the pseudogene TRBV3-2); D remains unclear. Germline loops: CDR1 LGHDT, CDR2 YNNKEL (reference sequence). Trimming took off 1 base at V and 0 bases at J, with 7 bases between the two ends. The CDR3 covers 15 residues. CDR3 region: CASSQVHSSGNTIYF. The CDR3 DNA reads as TGTGCCAGCAGCCAAGTTCACAGCTCTGGAAACACCATATATTTT.